The 2 T cell receptor beta chains reported below all come from one sample, sequenced in a study of T-cell reconstitution after alpha-beta-depleted transplantation in children. Unique molecular identifiers were incorporated when the TCRbeta library was constructed. TCRdb recomputed calls from the PCR reads with MiXCR, one row per CDR3 protein. The sample consists of roughly 590,000 distinct CDR3 sequences, 16% of them appearing once. The material was PBMCs from the stem cell graft donor, obtained from the stem cell graft. The receptors come from a human donor who donated a stem cell graft to a child with acute myeloid leukemia.

At least ten counts were recorded for this clonotype. One end of the junction does not line up with germline, which may come from a read error. The CDR3 coding sequence is TGTGCCAGCAGCTTAGCTGGGGTAGATGAGCAGTTCTTC. It is translated as CASSLAGVDEQFF. The chain links TRBV5-1 to TRBJ2-1, with unresolved D. The CDR3 spans 13 residues. Per germline, CDR1 SGHRS and CDR2 YFSETQ.

This chain connects TRBV28 to TRBJ1-5, with D possibly TRBD1 on 6 matching bases. Germline CDR1 MDHEN, CDR2 SYDVKM. The CDR3 covers 15 residues. The V and J ends lost 8 bases and 4 bases respectively, with 18 bases between them. As DNA, the CDR3 is TGTGCCAGCTGCGGCGGACAGAGCTCGAATCAGCCCCAGCATTTT. Encoded protein: CASCGGQSSNQPQHF.